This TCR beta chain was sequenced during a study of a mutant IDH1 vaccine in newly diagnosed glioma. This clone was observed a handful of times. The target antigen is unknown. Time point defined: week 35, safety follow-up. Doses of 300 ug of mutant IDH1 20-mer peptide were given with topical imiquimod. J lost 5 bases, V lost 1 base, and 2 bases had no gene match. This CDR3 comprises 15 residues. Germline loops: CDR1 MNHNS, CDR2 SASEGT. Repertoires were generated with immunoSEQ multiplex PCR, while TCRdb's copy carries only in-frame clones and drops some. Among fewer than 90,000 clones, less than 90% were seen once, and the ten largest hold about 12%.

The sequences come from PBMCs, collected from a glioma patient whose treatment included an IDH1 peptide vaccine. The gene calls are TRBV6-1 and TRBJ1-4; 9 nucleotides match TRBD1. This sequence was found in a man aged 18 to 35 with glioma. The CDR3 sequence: CASSEVGTGNEKLFF. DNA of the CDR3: TGTGCCAGCAGTGAAGTAGGGACAGGGAATGAAAAACTGTTTTTT.